This is a list of T cell receptor beta chains from one sample in a study of blood T cell repertoires in COVID-19. Clones were sequenced by immunoSEQ multiplex PCR, and TCRdb holds only the in-frame ones, with some missing. The sample includes about 170,000 clones, more than 75% of them seen just once. The source material was PBMCs or T cells enriched from blood (not recorded which). These receptors all stem from a human donor with acute COVID-19. The donor label of this sample is uncertain. The CDR3 runs from the conserved cysteine through the conserved F or W. A D gene is named only where the DNA matches it firmly.

v_call	j_call	d_call	cdr3_nt	cdr3_aa
TRBV19	TRBJ1-1	TRBD1	TGTGCCAGTAGTACCGGGACAGGGGGTTCTGAAGCTTTCTTT	CASSTGTGGSEAFF
TRBV4-1	TRBJ1-4	NA	TGCGCCAGCAGCCAGGGTAGGGGTTTCGATGAAAAACTGTTTTTT	CASSQGRGFDEKLFF
TRBV27	TRBJ2-7	TRBD1	TGTGCCAGCTCCATCCGACAGGGGGAAGGTCGGAGAAAGTACTTC	CASSIRQGEGRRKYF
TRBV19	TRBJ1-5	NA	TGTGCCAGCACTAGGAAAGTTAGCAATCAGCCCCAGCATTTT	CASTRKVSNQPQHF
TRBV5-1	TRBJ1-4	NA	TGCGCCAGCAGTAAAGAGACACCAACTAATGAAAAACTGTTTTTT	CASSKETPTNEKLFF
TRBV7-2	TRBJ2-6	TRBD1	TGTGCCAGCAGCATCCGGGACAGGGGGGCCTTCTCTGGGGCCAACGTCCTGACTTTC	CASSIRDRGAFSGANVLTF
TRBV10-3	TRBJ2-7	TRBD2	TGTGCCATCAGTGAGTCGAAAAGGACTAGCTACGAGCAGTACTTC	CAISESKRTSYEQYF
TRBV10-3	TRBJ1-2	NA	TGTGCCACCATGACAGCAAGGGGCTACACCTTC	CATMTARGYTF
TRBV19	TRBJ1-3	NA	TGTGCCAGTAGAAAAGGGGCGGAAGGAAACACCATATATTTT	CASRKGAEGNTIYF
TRBV19	TRBJ1-1	NA	TGTGCCAGTAGCCGCGGGGACACTGAAGCTTTCTTT	CASSRGDTEAFF
TRBV6-5	TRBJ1-2	NA	TGTGCCAGCAGGTCAGGGGTTGCTGGCTACACCTTC	CASRSGVAGYTF
TRBV9	TRBJ1-2	NA	TGTGCCAGCAGCGTAGAGGACAGAGGAGGCTACACCTTC	CASSVEDRGGYTF